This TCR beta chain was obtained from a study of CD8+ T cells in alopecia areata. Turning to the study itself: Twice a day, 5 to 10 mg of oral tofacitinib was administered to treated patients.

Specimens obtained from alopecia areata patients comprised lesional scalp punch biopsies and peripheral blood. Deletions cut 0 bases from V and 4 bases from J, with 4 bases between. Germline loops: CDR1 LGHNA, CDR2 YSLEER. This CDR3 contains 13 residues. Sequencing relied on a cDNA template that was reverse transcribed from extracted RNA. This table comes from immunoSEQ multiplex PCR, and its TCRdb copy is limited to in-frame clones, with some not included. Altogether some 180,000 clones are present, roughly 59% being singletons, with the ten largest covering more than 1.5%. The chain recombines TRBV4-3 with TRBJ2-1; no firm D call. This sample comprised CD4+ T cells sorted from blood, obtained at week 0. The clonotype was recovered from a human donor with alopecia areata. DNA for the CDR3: TGCGCCAGCAGCCAAGACCCTTACAATGAGCAGTTCTTC. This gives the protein CASSQDPYNEQFF.